The TCR beta chain under discussion was sequenced for a study of T cells in localized non-small cell lung cancer. Study-level findings and limits: Adjacent lung was found to contain a median approximately 50 of the top 100 tumor clones.

V was shortened by 6 bases and J by 6 bases, with 19 bases between the two germline ends. Per the germline V gene, CDR1 is WSHSY and CDR2 is SAAADI. CDR3 length: 15 residues. As to this clone: Its antigen is still unknown.

The assay was immunoSEQ multiplex PCR, and TCRdb's table has in-frame clones only and misses some. This table has 2,700 or so clones, 25% to 30% appearing once. V usage is TRBV10-2 and J usage is TRBJ2-3; D perhaps matches TRBD1 (6 bases). The starting material was lung tumor tissue, obtained before any cancer treatment. The source is a female donor older than 55 with stage I lung adenocarcinoma. The CDR3 DNA is TGCGCCAGCAGCAAAACAGGGTCCAGTGTGGATACGCAGTATTTT. Translated, it gives CASSKTGSSVDTQYF.